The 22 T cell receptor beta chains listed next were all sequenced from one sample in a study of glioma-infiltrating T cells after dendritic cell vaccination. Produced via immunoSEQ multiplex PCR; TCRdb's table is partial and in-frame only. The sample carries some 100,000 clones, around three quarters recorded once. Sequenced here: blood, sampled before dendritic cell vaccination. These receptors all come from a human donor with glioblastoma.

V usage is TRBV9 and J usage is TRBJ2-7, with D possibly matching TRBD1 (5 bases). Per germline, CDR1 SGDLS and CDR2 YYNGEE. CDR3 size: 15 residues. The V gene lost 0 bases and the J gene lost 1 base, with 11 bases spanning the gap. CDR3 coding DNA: TGTGCCAGCAGCGTAGGACAGAAGTCATCCTACGAGCAGTACTTC. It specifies CASSVGQKSSYEQYF.

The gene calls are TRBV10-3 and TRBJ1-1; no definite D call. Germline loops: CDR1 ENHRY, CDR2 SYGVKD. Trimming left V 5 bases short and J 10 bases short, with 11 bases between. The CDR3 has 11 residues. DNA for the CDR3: TGTGCCATCAGTCAAGGTGCGGGAGCTTTCTTT. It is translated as CAISQGAGAFF.

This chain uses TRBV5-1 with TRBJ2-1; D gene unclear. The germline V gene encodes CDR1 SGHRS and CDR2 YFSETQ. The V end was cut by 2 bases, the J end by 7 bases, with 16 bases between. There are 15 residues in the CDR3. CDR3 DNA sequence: TGCGCCAGCAGCTTAGGAGCGAGAGGAAGAAATGAGCAGTTCTTC. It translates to CASSLGARGRNEQFF.

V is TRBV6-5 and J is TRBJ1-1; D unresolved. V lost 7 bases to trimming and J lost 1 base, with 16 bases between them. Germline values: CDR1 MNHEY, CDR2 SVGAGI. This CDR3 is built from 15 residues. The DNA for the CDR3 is TGTGCCAGCACCTCGGGTGGCCAGCCGAACACTGAAGCTTTCTTT. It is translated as CASTSGGQPNTEAFF.

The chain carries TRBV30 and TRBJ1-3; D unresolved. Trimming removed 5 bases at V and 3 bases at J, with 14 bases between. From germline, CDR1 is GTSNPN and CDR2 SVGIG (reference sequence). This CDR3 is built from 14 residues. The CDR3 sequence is CAWGDRAIGNTIYF. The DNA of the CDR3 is TGTGCCTGGGGAGACCGAGCGATTGGAAACACCATATATTTT.

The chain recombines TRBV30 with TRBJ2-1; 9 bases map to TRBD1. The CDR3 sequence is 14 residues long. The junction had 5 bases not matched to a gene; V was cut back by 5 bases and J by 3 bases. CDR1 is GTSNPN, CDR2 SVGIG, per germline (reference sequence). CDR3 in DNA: TGTGCCTGGGGGACAGGGTCACACTACAATGAGCAGTTCTTC. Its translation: CAWGTGSHYNEQFF.

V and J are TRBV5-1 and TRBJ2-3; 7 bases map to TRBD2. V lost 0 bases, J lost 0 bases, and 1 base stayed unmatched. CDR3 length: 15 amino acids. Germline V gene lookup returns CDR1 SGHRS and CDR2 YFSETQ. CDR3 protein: CASSLASGSTDTQYF. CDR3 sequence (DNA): TGCGCCAGCAGCTTGGCTAGCGGTAGCACAGATACGCAGTATTTT.

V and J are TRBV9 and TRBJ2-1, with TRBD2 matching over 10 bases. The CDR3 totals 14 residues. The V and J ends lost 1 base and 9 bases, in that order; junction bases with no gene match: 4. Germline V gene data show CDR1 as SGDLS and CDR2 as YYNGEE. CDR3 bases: TGTGCCAGCAGCGTACTAGCGGGAGTGGGTGAGCAGTTCTTC. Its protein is CASSVLAGVGEQFF.

In DNA form, the CDR3 reads TGCGCCAGCAGCTTGGGGGGACAGGCTAAAGGCTACACCTTC. This codes for CASSLGGQAKGYTF. The chain employs TRBV5-1 and TRBJ1-2; the match to TRBD1 covers 8 bases. The CDR3 runs to 14 residues. V was clipped by 0 bases and J by 8 bases; unmatched bases: 6. Germline CDR1 is SGHRS and CDR2 is YFSETQ.

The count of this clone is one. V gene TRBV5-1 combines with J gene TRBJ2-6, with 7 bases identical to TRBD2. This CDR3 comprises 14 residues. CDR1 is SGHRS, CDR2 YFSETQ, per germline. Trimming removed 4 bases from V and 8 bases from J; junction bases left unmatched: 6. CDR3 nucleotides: TGCGCCAGCAGCCCCGGGGGGAGTTCCAACGTCCTGACTTTC. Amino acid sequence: CASSPGGSSNVLTF. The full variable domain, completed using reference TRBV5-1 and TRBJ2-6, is KAGVTQTPRYLIKTRGQQVTLSCSPISGHRSVSWYQQTPGQGLQFLFEYFSETQRNKGNFPGRFSGRQFSNSRSEMNVSTLELGDSALYLCASSPGGSSNVLTFGAGSRLTVL.

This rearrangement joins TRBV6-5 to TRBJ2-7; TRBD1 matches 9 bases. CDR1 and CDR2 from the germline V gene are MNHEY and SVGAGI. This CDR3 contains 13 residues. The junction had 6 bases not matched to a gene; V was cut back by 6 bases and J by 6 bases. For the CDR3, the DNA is TGTGCCAGCAGCTGGGACAGGGAAAGCGAGCAGTACTTC. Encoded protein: CASSWDRESEQYF.

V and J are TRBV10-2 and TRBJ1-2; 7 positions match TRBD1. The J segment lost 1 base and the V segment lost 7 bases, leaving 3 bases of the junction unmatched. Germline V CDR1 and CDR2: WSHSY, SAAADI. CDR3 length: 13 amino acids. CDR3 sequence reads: CASTDRVNYGYTF. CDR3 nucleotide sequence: TGCGCCAGCACCGACAGGGTTAACTATGGCTACACCTTC.

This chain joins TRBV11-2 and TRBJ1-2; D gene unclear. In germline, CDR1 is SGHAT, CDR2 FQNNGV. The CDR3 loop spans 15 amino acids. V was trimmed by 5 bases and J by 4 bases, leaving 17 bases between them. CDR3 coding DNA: TGTGCCAGCAGCCCACCTCCCCCGGGGTTCTATGGCTACACCTTC. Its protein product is CASSPPPPGFYGYTF.

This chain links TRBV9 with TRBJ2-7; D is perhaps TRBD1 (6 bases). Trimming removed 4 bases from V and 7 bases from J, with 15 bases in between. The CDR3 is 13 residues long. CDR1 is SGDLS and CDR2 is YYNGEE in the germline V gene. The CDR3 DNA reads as TGTGCCAGCAGCCCACAGGGAAGAGGGGAGCAGTACTTC. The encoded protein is CASSPQGRGEQYF. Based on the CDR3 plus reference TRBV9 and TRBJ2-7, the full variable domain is DSGVTQTPKHLITATGQRVTLRCSPRSGDLSVYWYQQSLDQGLQFLIQYYNGEERAKGNILERFSAQQFPDLHSELNLSSLELGDSALYFCASSPQGRGEQYFGPGTRLTVT.

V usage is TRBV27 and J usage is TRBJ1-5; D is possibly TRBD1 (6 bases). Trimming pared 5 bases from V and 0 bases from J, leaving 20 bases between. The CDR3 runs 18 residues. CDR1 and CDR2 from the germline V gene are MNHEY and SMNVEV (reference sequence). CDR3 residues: CASSVLRARGASNQPQHF. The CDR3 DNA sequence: TGTGCCAGCAGTGTCCTCAGGGCCCGGGGGGCTAGCAATCAGCCCCAGCATTTT.

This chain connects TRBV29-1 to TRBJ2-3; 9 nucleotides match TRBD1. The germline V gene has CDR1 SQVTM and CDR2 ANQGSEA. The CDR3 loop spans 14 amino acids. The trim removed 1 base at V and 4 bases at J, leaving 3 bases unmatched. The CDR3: CSVEGTGEADTQYF. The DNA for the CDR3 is TGCAGCGTTGAAGGGACAGGGGAAGCAGATACGCAGTATTTT.

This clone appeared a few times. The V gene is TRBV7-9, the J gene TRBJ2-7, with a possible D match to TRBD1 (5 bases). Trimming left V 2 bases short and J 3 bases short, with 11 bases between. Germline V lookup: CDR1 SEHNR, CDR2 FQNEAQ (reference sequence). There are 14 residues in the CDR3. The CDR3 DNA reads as TGTGCCAGCAGCTTACCCGACAGTAGCTACGAGCAGTACTTC. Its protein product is CASSLPDSSYEQYF.

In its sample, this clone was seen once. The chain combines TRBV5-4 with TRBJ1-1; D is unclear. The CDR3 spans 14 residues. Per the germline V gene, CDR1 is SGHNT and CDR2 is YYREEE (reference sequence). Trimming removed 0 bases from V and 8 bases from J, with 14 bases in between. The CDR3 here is CASSLVGGQPEAFF. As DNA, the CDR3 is TGTGCCAGCAGCTTGGTGGGAGGGCAACCAGAAGCTTTCTTT.

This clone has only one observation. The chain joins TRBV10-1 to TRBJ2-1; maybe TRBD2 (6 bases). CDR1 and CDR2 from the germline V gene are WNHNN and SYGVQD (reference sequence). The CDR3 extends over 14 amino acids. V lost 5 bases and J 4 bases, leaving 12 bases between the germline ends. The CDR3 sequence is CASSPGLSYNEQFF. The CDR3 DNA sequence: TGCGCCAGCAGTCCGGGACTTTCGTACAATGAGCAGTTCTTC.

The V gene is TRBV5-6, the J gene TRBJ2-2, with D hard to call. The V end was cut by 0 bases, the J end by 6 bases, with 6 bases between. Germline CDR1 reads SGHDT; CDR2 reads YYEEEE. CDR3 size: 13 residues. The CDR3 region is CASSLVAAGELFF. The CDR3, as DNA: TGTGCCAGCAGCTTGGTGGCCGCCGGGGAGCTGTTTTTT. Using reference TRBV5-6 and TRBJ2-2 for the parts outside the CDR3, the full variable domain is DAGVTQSPTHLIKTRGQQVTLRCSPKSGHDTVSWYQQALGQGPQFIFQYYEEEERQRGNFPDRFSGHQFPNYSSELNVNALLLGDSALYLCASSLVAAGELFFGEGSRLTVL.

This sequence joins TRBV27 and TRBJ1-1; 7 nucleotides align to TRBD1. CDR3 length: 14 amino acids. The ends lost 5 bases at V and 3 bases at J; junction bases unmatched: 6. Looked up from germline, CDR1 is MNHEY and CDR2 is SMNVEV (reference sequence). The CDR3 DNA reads TGTGCCAGCAGTCTATACAGGGGCGACACTGAAGCTTTCTTT. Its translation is CASSLYRGDTEAFF.

The CDR3 bases are TGCGCCAGCAGCATACTCCCAGGGGGCTCAGGCATGAACACTGAAGCTTTCTTT. Its protein is CASSILPGGSGMNTEAFF. The gene calls are TRBV5-1 and TRBJ1-1; 8 positions agree with TRBD1. Germline CDR1 and CDR2: SGHRS and YFSETQ. Trimming cost V 4 bases and J 0 bases; bases outside gene matches: 14. CDR3 length: 18 amino acids.